A single T cell receptor beta chain is shown here with its context. The antigen is not known. Researchers ran the PCR with 60 Vbeta and 13 Jbeta primers. Some clones are missing from TCRdb's copy, which holds only in-frame ones; the method was immunoSEQ multiplex PCR. Of about 82,000 clones listed, roughly four fifths are singletons. The data stem from a study of cytomegalovirus exposure and HLA in healthy donors. Study outcomes and limitations: Differences between HLA loci emerged in a later analysis of TCR association rates, with DRB1 most and HLA-C fewest.

Germline V gene data show CDR1 as SGHTA and CDR2 as FQGNSA. CDR3 length equals 15 residues. The ends lost 6 bases at V and 5 bases at J; junction bases unmatched: 6. The rearrangement joins TRBV7-2 to TRBJ1-6; TRBD1 agrees at 8 bases. The specimen was PBMCs. This sequence originates from a human donor in good health. In DNA form, the CDR3 reads TGTGCCAGCAGGGGGGAGACAGGGGATAATTCACCCCTCCACTTT. The encoded protein is CASRGETGDNSPLHF.